The present T cell receptor beta chain was sequenced within a study of CD8+ T cells in alopecia areata. General study points: It was lesional scalp, especially alopecia totalis/universalis, that showed higher clonality than normal scalp.

Isolated RNA was reverse transcribed into cDNA used as the sequencing template. TCRdb's copy holds only in-frame clones and misses some; the assay was immunoSEQ multiplex PCR. The data hold 150,000 to 200,000 clones, with about 60% observed a single time. Looked up from germline, CDR1 is SGHRS and CDR2 is YFSETQ. The V end lost 2 bases, the J end lost 0 bases, and 8 bases lay between the germline ends. The CDR3 loop spans 14 amino acids. Note on this clone: Its antigen is unidentified.

The source material was CD4+ T cells sorted from blood. The clonotype originates from a human donor in good health. This chain links TRBV5-1 with TRBJ1-1; D remains unclear. The CDR3 is CASSFNTMNTEAFF. For the CDR3, the DNA is TGCGCCAGCAGCTTTAACACAATGAACACTGAAGCTTTCTTT.